This T cell receptor (beta chain) was recovered during a study of cytotoxic CD8 clonotypes in ibrutinib-treated CLL. About the research overall: Following treatment for a median about 12 months, range 6 to 36, response samples were then taken.

Germline V gene lookup returns CDR1 LGHNA and CDR2 YNFKEQ. CDR3 length: 15 residues. Trimming cost V 1 base and J 7 bases, with 16 bases left between them. Some clones are missing from TCRdb's copy, which holds only in-frame ones; the method was immunoSEQ multiplex PCR. This sample has about 72,000 clones, with about 84% found just once. The genes are TRBV4-2 and TRBJ1-2; D perhaps matches TRBD1 (5 bases). The source of this sequence is a human donor with chronic lymphocytic leukemia. The sequenced sample was PBMCs, obtained at disease progression, from a patient treated with ibrutinib. CDR3 DNA: TGTGCCAGCAGCCAAGCGGACAACCCCTGGGGTGGCTACACCTTC. Its translation is CASSQADNPWGGYTF.